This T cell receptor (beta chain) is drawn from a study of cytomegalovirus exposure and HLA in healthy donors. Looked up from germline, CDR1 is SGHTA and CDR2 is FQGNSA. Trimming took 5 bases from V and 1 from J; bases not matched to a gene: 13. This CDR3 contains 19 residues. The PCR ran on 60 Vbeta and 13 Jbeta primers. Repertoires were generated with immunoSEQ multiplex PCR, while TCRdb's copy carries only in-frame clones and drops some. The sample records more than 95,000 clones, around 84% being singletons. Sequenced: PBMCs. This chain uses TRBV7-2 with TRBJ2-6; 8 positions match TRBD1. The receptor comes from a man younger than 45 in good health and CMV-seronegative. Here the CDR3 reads CASSRQGATFGSGANVLTF. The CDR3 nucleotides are TGTGCCAGCAGCAGGCAGGGGGCTACTTTCGGGTCTGGGGCCAACGTCCTGACTTTC. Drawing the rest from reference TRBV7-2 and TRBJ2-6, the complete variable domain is GAGVSQSPSNKVTEKGKDVELRCDPISGHTALYWYRQSLGQGLEFLIYFQGNSAPDKSGLPSDRFSAERTGGSVSTLTIQRTQQEDSAVYLCASSRQGATFGSGANVLTFGAGSRLTVL.